This T cell receptor (beta chain) was identified in a study of blood T cell repertoires in COVID-19. Data came from immunoSEQ multiplex PCR; TCRdb stores just in-frame clones and leaves some out. Of approximately 130,000 clones detected, approximately 71% appear once; the ten largest clones hold 2.2%. The CDR3 is 15 residues long. Trimming stripped 4 bases from V and 0 bases from J, with 10 bases between. Germline CDR1 MNHEY, CDR2 SVGAGI. The clonotype was recovered from a woman aged 70 to 79 with acute or convalescent COVID-19. Material: peripheral blood. The V call is TRBV6-5, the J call TRBJ2-1; no firm D call. CDR3 nucleotides: TGTGCCAGCAGTTCCACTACGAGCTCCTACAATGAGCAGTTCTTC. Translation gives CASSSTTSSYNEQFF.